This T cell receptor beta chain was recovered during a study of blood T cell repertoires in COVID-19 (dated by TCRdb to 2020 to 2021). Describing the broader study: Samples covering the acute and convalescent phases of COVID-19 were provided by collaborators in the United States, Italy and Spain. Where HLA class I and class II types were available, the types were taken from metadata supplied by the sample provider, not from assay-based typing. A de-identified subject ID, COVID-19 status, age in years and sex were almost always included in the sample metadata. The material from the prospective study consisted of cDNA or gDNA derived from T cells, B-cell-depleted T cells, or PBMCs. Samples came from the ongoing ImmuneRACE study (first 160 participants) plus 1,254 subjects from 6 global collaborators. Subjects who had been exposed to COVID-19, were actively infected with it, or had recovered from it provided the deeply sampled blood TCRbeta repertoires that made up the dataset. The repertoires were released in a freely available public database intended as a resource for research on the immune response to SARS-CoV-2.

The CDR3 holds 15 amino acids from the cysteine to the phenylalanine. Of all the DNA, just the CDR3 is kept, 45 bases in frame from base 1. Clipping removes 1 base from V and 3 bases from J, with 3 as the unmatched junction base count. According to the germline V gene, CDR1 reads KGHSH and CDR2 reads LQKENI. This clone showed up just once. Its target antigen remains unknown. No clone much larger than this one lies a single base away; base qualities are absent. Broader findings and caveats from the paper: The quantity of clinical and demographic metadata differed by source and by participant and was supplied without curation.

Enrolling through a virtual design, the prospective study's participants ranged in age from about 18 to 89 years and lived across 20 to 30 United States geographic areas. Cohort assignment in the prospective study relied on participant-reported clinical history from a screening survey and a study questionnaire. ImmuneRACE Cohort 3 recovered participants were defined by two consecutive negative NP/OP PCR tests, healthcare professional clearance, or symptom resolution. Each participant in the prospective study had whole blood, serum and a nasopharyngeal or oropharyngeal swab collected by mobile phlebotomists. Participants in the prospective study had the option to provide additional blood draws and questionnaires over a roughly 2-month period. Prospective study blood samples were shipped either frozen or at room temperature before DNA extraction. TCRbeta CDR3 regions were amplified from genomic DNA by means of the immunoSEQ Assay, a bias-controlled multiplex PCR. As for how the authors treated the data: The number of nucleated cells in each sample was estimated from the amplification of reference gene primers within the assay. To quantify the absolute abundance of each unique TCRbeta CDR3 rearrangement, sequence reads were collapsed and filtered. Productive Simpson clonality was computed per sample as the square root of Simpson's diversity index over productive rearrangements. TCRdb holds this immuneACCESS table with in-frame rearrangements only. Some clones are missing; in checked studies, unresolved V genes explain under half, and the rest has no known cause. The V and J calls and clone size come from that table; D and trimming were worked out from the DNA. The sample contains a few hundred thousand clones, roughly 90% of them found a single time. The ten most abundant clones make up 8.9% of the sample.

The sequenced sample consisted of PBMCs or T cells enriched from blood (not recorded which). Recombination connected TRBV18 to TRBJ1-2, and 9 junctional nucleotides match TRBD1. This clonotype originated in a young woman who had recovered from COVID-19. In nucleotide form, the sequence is TGTGCCAGCTCACCACGGGACAGGGAGGACTATGGCTACACCTTC. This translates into CASSPRDREDYGYTF.